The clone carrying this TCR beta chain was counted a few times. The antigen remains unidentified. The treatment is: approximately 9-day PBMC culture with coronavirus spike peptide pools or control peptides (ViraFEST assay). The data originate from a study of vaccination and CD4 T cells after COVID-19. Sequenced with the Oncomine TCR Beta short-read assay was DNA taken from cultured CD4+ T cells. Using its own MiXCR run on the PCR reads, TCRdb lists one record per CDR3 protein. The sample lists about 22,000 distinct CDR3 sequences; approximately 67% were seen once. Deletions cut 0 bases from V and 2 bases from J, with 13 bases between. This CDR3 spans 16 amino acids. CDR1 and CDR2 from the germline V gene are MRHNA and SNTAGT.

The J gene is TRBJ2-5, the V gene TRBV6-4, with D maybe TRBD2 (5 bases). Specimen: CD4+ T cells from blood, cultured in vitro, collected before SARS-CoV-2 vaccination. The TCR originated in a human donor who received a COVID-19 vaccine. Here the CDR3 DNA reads TGTGCCAGCAGTGACTCCCGGGGAGCGGAGCAAGAGACCCAGTACTTC. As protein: CASSDSRGAEQETQYF.